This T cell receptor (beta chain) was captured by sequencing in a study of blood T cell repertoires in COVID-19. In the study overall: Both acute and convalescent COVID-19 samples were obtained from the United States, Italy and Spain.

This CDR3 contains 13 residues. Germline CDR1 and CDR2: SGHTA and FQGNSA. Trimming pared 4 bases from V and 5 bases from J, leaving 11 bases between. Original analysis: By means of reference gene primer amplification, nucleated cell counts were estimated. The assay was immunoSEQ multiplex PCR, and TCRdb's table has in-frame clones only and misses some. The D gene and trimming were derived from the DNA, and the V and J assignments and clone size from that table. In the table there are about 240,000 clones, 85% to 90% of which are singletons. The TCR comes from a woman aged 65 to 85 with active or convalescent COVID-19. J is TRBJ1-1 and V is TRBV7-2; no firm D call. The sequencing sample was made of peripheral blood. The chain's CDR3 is CASSSLAGTEAFF. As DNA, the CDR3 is TGTGCCAGCAGCTCGCTCGCGGGTACTGAAGCTTTCTTT.